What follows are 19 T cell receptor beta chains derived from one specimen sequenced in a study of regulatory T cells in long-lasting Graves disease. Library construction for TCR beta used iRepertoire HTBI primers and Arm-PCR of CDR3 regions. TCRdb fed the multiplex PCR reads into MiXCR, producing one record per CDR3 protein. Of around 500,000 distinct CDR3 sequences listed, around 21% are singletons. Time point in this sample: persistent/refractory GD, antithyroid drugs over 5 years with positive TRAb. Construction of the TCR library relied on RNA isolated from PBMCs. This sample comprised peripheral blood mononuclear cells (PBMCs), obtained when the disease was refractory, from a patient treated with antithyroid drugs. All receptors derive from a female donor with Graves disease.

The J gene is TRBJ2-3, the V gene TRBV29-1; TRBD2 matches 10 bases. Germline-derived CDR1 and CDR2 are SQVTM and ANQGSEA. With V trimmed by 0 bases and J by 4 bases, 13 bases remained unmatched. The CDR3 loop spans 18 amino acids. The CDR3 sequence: CSVEDLGSGRAKADTQYF. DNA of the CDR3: TGCAGCGTTGAAGATCTTGGAAGCGGGAGGGCCAAAGCAGATACGCAGTATTTT.

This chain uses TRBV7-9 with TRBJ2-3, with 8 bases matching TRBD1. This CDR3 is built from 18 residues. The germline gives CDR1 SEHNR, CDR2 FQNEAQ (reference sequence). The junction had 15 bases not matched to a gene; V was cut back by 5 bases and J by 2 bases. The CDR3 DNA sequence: TGTGCCAGCAGCACCCGGGACAGGCCAACATACACCACAGATACGCAGTATTTT. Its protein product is CASSTRDRPTYTTDTQYF.

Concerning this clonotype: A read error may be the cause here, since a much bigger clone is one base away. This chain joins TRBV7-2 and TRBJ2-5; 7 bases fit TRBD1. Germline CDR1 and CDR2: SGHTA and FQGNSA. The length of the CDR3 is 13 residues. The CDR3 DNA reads TGTGCCAGCAGCTCCACAGGGGTAGAGACCCAGTGCTTC. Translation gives CASSSTGVETQCF.

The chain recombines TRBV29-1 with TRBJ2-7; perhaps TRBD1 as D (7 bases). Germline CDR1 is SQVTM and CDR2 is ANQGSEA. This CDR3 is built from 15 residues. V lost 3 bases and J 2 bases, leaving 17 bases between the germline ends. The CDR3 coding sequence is TGCAGCGTTGAGGGGGGCAGGGGGGACCCCTACGAGCAGTACTTC. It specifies CSVEGGRGDPYEQYF.

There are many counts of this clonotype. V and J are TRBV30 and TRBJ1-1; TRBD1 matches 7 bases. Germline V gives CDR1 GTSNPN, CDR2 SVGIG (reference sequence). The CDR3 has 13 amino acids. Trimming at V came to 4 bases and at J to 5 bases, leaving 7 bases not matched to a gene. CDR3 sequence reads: CAWNRIRGTEAFF. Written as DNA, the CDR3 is TGTGCCTGGAACCGAATCAGGGGGACTGAAGCTTTCTTT. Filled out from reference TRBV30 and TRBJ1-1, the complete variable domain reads SQTIHQWPATLVQPVGSPLSLECTVEGTSNPNLYWYRQAAGRGLQLLFYSVGIGQISSEVPQNLSASRPQDRQFILSSKKLLLSDSGFYLCAWNRIRGTEAFFGQGTRLTVV.

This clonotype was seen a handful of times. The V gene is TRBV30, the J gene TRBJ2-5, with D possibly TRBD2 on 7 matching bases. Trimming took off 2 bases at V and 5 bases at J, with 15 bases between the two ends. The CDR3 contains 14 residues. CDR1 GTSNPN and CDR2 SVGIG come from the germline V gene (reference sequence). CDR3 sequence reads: CAWSQTRGGETQYF. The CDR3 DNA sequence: TGTGCCTGGAGTCAAACCAGGGGAGGGGAGACCCAGTACTTC.

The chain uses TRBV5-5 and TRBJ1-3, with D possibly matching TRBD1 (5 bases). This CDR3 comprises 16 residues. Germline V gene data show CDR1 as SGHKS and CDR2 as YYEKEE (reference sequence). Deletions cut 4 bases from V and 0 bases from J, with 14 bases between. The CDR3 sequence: CASSNLRQSSGNTIYF. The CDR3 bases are TGTGCCAGCAGCAACCTTAGACAGAGCTCTGGAAACACCATATATTTT. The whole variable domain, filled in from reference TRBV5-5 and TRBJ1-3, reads DAGVTQSPTHLIKTRGQQVTLRCSPISGHKSVSWYQQVLGQGPQFIFQYYEKEERGRGNFPDRFSARQFPNYSSELNVNALLLGDSALYLCASSNLRQSSGNTIYFGEGSWLTVV.

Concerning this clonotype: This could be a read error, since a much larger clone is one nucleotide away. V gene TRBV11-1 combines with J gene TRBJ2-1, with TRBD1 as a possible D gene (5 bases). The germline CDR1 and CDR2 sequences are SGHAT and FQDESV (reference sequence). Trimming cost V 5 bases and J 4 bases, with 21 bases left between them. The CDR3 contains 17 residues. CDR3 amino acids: CASSPRQDTRKYNEQFF. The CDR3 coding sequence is TGTGCCAGCAGCCCCCGCCAGGACACGCGGAAATACAATGAGCAGTTCTTC.

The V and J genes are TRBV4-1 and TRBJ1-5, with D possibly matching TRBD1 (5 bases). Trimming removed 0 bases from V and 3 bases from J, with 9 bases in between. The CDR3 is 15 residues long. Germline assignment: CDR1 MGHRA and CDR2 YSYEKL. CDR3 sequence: CASSQEWGINQPQHF. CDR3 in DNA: TGCGCCAGCAGCCAAGAGTGGGGGATCAATCAGCCCCAGCATTTT.

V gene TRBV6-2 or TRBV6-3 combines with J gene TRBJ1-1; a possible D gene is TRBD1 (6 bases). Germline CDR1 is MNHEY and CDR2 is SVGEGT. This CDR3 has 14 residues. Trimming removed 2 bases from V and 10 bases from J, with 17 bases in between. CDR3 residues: CASSYLRQGGAAFF. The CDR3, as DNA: TGTGCCAGCAGTTACCTCAGACAAGGGGGGGCAGCTTTCTTT.

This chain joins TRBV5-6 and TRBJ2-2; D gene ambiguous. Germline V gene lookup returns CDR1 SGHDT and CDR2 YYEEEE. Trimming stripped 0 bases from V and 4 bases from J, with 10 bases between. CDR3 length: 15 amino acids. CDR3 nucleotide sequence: TGTGCCAGCAGCTTGGTGGTTTTTGCCACCGGGGAGCTGTTTTTT. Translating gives CASSLVVFATGELFF.

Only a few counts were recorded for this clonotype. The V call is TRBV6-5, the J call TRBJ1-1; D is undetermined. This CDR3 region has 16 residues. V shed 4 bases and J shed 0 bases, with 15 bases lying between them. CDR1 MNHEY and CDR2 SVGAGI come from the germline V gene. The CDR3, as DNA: TGTGCCAGCAGTTTCGTCGGACGGACCATGAACACTGAAGCTTTCTTT. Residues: CASSFVGRTMNTEAFF.

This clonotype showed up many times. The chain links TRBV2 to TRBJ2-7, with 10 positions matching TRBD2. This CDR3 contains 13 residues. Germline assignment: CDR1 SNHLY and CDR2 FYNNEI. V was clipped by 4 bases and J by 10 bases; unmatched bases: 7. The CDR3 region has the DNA TGTGCCAGCAGTGTCCTAGCGGGAGTGGTTCAGTACTTC. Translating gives CASSVLAGVVQYF.

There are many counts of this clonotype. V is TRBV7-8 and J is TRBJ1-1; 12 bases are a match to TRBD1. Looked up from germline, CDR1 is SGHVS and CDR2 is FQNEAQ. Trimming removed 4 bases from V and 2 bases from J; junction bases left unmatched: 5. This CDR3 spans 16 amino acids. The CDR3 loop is CASSWDRGHGNTEAFF. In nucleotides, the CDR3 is TGTGCCAGCAGCTGGGACAGGGGGCACGGAAACACTGAAGCTTTCTTT.

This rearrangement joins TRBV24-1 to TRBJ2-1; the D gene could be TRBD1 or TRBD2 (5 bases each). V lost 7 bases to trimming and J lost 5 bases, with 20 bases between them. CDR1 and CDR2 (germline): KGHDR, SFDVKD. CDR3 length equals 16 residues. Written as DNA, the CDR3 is TGTGCCACCAGCCTCGGGACCCTGGGTGCGGACAATGAGCAGTTCTTC. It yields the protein CATSLGTLGADNEQFF.

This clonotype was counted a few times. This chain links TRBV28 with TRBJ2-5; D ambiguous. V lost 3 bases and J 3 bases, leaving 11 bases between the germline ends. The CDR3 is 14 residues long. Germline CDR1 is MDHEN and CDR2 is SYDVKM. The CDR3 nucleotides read TGTGCCAGCAGTTTTCTTTCCAGAAAAGAGACCCAGTACTTC. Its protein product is CASSFLSRKETQYF.

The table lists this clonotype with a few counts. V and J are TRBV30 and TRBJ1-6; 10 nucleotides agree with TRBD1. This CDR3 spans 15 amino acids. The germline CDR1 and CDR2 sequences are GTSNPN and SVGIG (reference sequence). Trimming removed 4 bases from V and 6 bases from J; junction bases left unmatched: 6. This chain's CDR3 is CAWKVGQGVNSPLHF. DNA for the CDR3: TGTGCCTGGAAAGTCGGACAGGGGGTTAATTCACCCCTCCACTTT.

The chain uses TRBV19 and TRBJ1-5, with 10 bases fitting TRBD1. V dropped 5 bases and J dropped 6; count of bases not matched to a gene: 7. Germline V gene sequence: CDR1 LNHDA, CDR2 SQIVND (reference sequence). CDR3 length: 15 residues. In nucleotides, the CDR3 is TGTGCCAGTAGTCCGGGACAGGGGATGAGTCAGCCCCAGCATTTT. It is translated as CASSPGQGMSQPQHF. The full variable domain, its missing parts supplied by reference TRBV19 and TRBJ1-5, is DGGITQSPKYLFRKEGQNVTLSCEQNLNHDAMYWYRQDPGQGLRLIYYSQIVNDFQKGDIAEGYSVSREKKESFPLTVTSAQKNPTAFYLCASSPGQGMSQPQHFGDGTRLSIL.

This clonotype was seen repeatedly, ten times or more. The CDR3 reads CASRQTGAYSPLHF. The DNA of the CDR3 is TGTGCCAGCAGGCAGACAGGGGCATACTCACCCCTCCACTTT. This sequence joins TRBV28 and TRBJ1-6; TRBD1 matches 8 bases. CDR1 MDHEN and CDR2 SYDVKM come from the germline V gene. The CDR3 sequence is 14 residues long. V dropped 6 bases and J dropped 10; count of bases not matched to a gene: 8.